This TCR beta chain was sequenced in a study of sequential checkpoint blockade in melanoma. Study at large: First-line arms were nivolumab then ipilimumab, or the reverse, randomized 1:1.

As for treatment: randomized to nivolumab then ipilimumab (arm A) or the reverse (arm B). Sorted cells were live CD3+CD8+, lacking CD19 and CD56, from PBMCs. Germline trimming cut 3 bases from V and 6 bases from J; bases unmatched to any gene: 2. This CDR3 has 13 residues. The germline V gene encodes CDR1 SNHLY and CDR2 FYNNEI. The assay was immunoSEQ multiplex PCR, and TCRdb's table has in-frame clones only and misses some. There are approximately 28,000 clones in the sample; 83% occur only once, and roughly 17% lies in the top ten. The genes are TRBV2 and TRBJ1-3; 7 bases agree with TRBD1. The source was CD8+ T cells sorted from blood (inferred from file names), collected from a patient given nivolumab and ipilimumab in sequence. This sequence was found in a human donor with melanoma. The CDR3 DNA sequence: TGTGCCAGCAGTGATGGGACAGAAAACACCATATATTTT. Its protein is CASSDGTENTIYF.